This TCR beta chain was sequenced during a study of blood T cell repertoires in COVID-19. Sequencing was performed with immunoSEQ multiplex PCR; in TCRdb, only in-frame clones are kept and a portion is missing. Here the sample spans 250,000 or so clones, just under 85% being singletons. V dropped 4 bases and J dropped 5; count of bases not matched to a gene: 10. The CDR3 length is 15 residues. The germline CDR1 and CDR2 sequences are MDHEN and SYDVKM. The receptor was derived from a woman of 80 years or more with acute or convalescent COVID-19. The chain has TRBV28 and TRBJ1-1; TRBD1 matches 7 bases. The sample comprised peripheral blood. This CDR3 is CASSYPDRVGTEAFF. For the CDR3, the DNA is TGTGCCAGCAGTTACCCCGACAGGGTAGGGACTGAAGCTTTCTTT.